These T cell receptor beta chains were read from a single sample in a study of shared clonotypes between healthy human individuals. The protocol was immunoSEQ multiplex PCR, while the TCRdb copy is restricted to in-frame clones and leaves out a portion. The sample yields about 680,000 clones, around 72% seen once. The sequenced sample consisted of memory CD4+ T cells sorted from blood. The receptors derive from a woman aged 25 to 39 in good health. CDR3s include the opening cysteine and the closing phenylalanine or tryptophan. A D gene is named only where the DNA matches it firmly. Clone sizes are given selectively: once, few, many, or a class where the clone is expanded.

size	V	J	D	CDR3	DNA
-	TRBV9	TRBJ2-3	TRBD2	CASSPLAGVTDTQYF	TGTGCCAGCAGCCCTCTAGCGGGAGTTACAGATACGCAGTATTTT
-	TRBV5-1	TRBJ2-1	-	CASSLSTSSYNEQFF	TGCGCCAGCAGCCTGAGCACGAGCTCCTACAATGAGCAGTTCTTC
-	TRBV7-2	TRBJ1-2	-	CASSQDRTNYGYTF	TGTGCCAGCAGCCAAGACAGGACTAACTATGGCTACACCTTC
-	TRBV6-1	TRBJ1-1	TRBD1	CAEGQGATEAFF	TGTGCCGAAGGACAGGGGGCAACTGAAGCTTTCTTT
-	TRBV19	TRBJ2-7	TRBD2	CASSMYTSGSYEQYF	TGTGCCAGTAGTATGTATACTAGCGGGAGCTACGAGCAGTACTTC
-	TRBV28	TRBJ2-1	-	CASCLSYNEQFF	TGTGCCAGCTGCCTCTCCTACAATGAGCAGTTCTTC
-	TRBV19	TRBJ2-1	-	CASLSWGANNEQFF	TGTGCCAGCCTTTCTTGGGGAGCGAACAATGAGCAGTTCTTC
-	TRBV7-9	TRBJ1-5	-	CASSSGVLGNQPQHF	TGTGCCAGCAGCTCTGGTGTTCTGGGCAATCAGCCCCAGCATTTT
once	TRBV19	TRBJ2-1	-	CASSILGSRGSYNEQFF	TGTGCCAGTAGTATCTTGGGTAGTCGGGGCTCCTACAATGAGCAGTTCTTC
many	TRBV6-4	TRBJ2-2	TRBD2	CASSDSVLLAGNTGELFF	TGTGCCAGCAGTGACTCTGTCTTGCTAGCGGGAAACACCGGGGAGCTGTTTTTT
-	TRBV28	TRBJ1-3	-	CASSSPGNTIYF	TGTGCCAGCAGTTCACCTGGAAACACCATATATTTT
-	TRBV18	TRBJ2-1	-	CASSPAYNEQFF	TGTGCCAGCTCACCCGCCTACAATGAGCAGTTCTTC
-	TRBV19	TRBJ2-3	TRBD2	CASRKLAGRVDTQYF	TGTGCCAGTAGAAAACTAGCGGGAAGAGTAGATACGCAGTATTTT
-	TRBV11-2	TRBJ2-3	TRBD2	CASSLRRAGGGDHTQYF	TGTGCCAGCAGCCTAAGAAGGGCGGGAGGTGGGGATCATACGCAGTATTTT
-	TRBV27	TRBJ2-5	TRBD2	CASTRLAGGQETQYF	TGTGCCAGCACCAGACTAGCGGGAGGACAAGAGACCCAGTACTTC
few	TRBV5-4	TRBJ2-7	-	CASKRQVSSYEQYF	TGTGCCAGCAAAAGACAGGTGAGCTCCTACGAGCAGTACTTC
-	TRBV27	TRBJ2-2	TRBD1	CASSLIIGQGVGTGELFF	TGTGCCAGCAGTTTAATCATTGGACAGGGGGTTGGGACCGGGGAGCTGTTTTTT
once	TRBV29-1	TRBJ1-1	TRBD1	CSGQGITEAFF	TGCAGCGGACAGGGGATCACTGAAGCTTTCTTT
-	TRBV7-2	TRBJ1-1	-	CASSFYGDTEAFF	TGTGCCAGCAGCTTCTACGGGGACACTGAAGCTTTCTTT
-	TRBV14	TRBJ1-1	-	CASSSHLIRMNTEAFF	TGTGCCAGCAGCTCCCACCTTATCCGGATGAACACTGAAGCTTTCTTT
-	TRBV28	TRBJ2-7	TRBD2	CASSSPSREGGASYEQYF	TGTGCCAGCAGCAGCCCCTCCAGGGAGGGAGGAGCCTCCTACGAGCAGTACTTC
-	TRBV6-1	TRBJ1-2	TRBD1	CASSPGTGFNYGYTF	TGTGCCAGCAGCCCCGGGACAGGGTTTAACTATGGCTACACCTTC
-	TRBV15	TRBJ1-2	-	CATSRGGIEGAGYTF	TGTGCCACCAGCAGAGGAGGGATAGAAGGTGCGGGCTACACCTTC
-	TRBV6-5	TRBJ2-1	-	CASSYSRGPYNEQFF	TGTGCCAGCAGTTACTCCCGGGGACCCTACAATGAGCAGTTCTTC
-	TRBV27	TRBJ2-2	-	CASSLFVNTGELFF	TGTGCCAGCAGTTTATTTGTAAACACCGGGGAGCTGTTTTTT
-	TRBV15	TRBJ2-7	-	CATSRDFQESYEQYF	TGTGCCACCAGCAGAGATTTCCAGGAAAGCTACGAGCAGTACTTC
-	TRBV23-1	TRBJ2-1	TRBD2	CASNLRTSGRGDNEQFF	TGCGCCAGCAACCTGAGGACTAGCGGGAGAGGGGACAATGAGCAGTTCTTC
few	TRBV5-1	TRBJ2-7	TRBD1	CASSSGTGGLEQYF	TGCGCCAGCAGCTCCGGGACAGGGGGGCTCGAGCAGTACTTC
-	TRBV5-1	TRBJ2-5	TRBD1	CASSLAAVTGRSQETQYF	TGCGCCAGCAGCTTGGCCGCGGTGACAGGGCGATCCCAAGAGACCCAGTACTTC
once	TRBV18	TRBJ2-3	TRBD1	CASSRGTGEDTQYF	TGTGCCAGCTCCCGCGGGACAGGGGAGGATACGCAGTATTTT
-	TRBV30	TRBJ1-3	-	CAWTPSGNTIYF	TGTGCCTGGACCCCCTCTGGAAACACCATATATTTT
-	TRBV28	TRBJ2-2	-	CASSFLSGNTGELFF	TGTGCCAGCAGTTTTTTAAGCGGTAACACCGGGGAGCTGTTTTTT
-	TRBV15	TRBJ2-7	-	CATSRGGYEQYF	TGTGCCACCAGCAGAGGTGGATACGAGCAGTACTTC
-	TRBV5-1	TRBJ2-7	-	CASSLVASRSYEQYF	TGCGCCAGCAGCTTGGTGGCTAGCAGATCCTACGAGCAGTACTTC
-	TRBV7-5	TRBJ1-1	-	CVRSHPQPVQDLAAFF	TGTGTCAGAAGCCACCCCCAACCCGTACAGGACTTGGCAGCTTTCTTT
-	TRBV11-2	TRBJ1-2	-	CASSLDRFANYGYTF	TGTGCCAGCAGCTTAGATCGCTTCGCGAACTATGGCTACACCTTC
few	TRBV6-6	TRBJ1-1	-	CASSKLGGNTEAFF	TGTGCCAGCAGCAAATTAGGGGGGAACACTGAAGCTTTCTTT
-	TRBV6-5	TRBJ2-1	TRBD2	CASSFSGRAYNEQFF	TGTGCCAGCAGCTTTAGCGGGAGGGCCTACAATGAGCAGTTCTTC
-	TRBV9	TRBJ1-3	-	CASSSWLSGNTIYF	TGTGCCAGCAGCTCTTGGTTATCTGGAAACACCATATATTTT
once	TRBV7-8	TRBJ2-3	-	CASSPALGVGVADTQYF	TGTGCCAGCAGCCCAGCGCTTGGGGTAGGGGTGGCAGATACGCAGTATTTT
-	TRBV4-1	TRBJ2-1	-	CASSKGQGRYNEQFF	TGCGCCAGCAGTAAAGGGCAGGGGAGATACAATGAGCAGTTCTTC
-	TRBV2	TRBJ1-6	TRBD1	CASSDRDRANSPLHF	TGTGCCAGCAGTGACCGGGACAGGGCCAATTCACCCCTCCACTTT
-	TRBV5-1	TRBJ2-5	TRBD1	CASSSQGTGIGETQYF	TGCGCCAGCAGCTCTCAGGGGACAGGGATTGGAGAGACCCAGTACTTC
-	TRBV30	TRBJ2-6	TRBD1	CAWDRDRPHFAGANVLTF	TGTGCCTGGGACAGGGACAGGCCTCATTTTGCTGGGGCCAACGTCCTGACTTTC
-	TRBV5-1	TRBJ2-1	-	CASSLEAGTSYNEQFF	TGCGCCAGCAGCTTGGAGGCAGGGACCTCCTACAATGAGCAGTTCTTC
-	TRBV2	TRBJ2-7	TRBD1	CASRDRYEQYF	TGTGCCAGCAGGGACAGGTACGAGCAGTACTTC
few	TRBV5-1	TRBJ2-1	TRBD2	CASSSSSGGYNEQFF	TGCGCCAGCAGCTCATCTAGCGGGGGCTACAATGAGCAGTTCTTC
-	TRBV29-1	TRBJ1-4	-	CSVERGADEKLFF	TGCAGCGTTGAAAGGGGGGCGGATGAAAAACTGTTTTTT
-	TRBV20-1	TRBJ1-1	TRBD1	CSATGQVSAFF	TGCAGTGCTACGGGACAGGTGTCGGCTTTCTTT
-	TRBV30	TRBJ1-1	-	CAWVGGEATEAFF	TGTGCCTGGGTGGGCGGAGAGGCCACTGAAGCTTTCTTT